The clone carrying this T cell receptor (beta chain) was counted a single time. Its antigen is undetermined. The sample belongs to a study of T cell repertoires in cytomegalovirus infection. Study context: Peptides in the study included HLA-C-restricted and HLA-B-restricted CMV epitopes.

TCRdb redid the calling of the reads with MiXCR, one entry per CDR3 protein. Of approximately 910,000 distinct CDR3 sequences listed, approximately 30% are singletons. This CDR3 is 15 amino acids long. The germline V gene encodes CDR1 ENHRY and CDR2 SYGVKD. V lost 5 bases and J lost 5; bases outside the gene matches: 5. The sequences come from cultured CD8+ T cells from PBMCs, collected from culture after CMV antigen stimulation. The source of this sequence is a human donor in good health (CMV status not recorded). Some clones in this sample may be carry-over from other donors' samples. This chain connects TRBV10-3 to TRBJ1-6; 8 bases are shared with TRBD1. The chain's CDR3 is CAISPTGADNSPLHF. CDR3 DNA: TGTGCCATCAGTCCGACAGGGGCCGATAATTCACCCCTCCACTTT.